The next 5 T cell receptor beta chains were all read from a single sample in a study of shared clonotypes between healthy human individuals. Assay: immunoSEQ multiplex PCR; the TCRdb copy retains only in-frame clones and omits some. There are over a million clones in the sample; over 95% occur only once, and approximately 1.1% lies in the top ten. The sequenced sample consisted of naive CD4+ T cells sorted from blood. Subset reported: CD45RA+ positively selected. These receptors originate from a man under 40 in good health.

CDR3 bases: TGTGCCAGCAGCAGCTCCCGACCTACATTCTCTGGAAACACCATATATTTT. This sequence encodes CASSSSRPTFSGNTIYF. The V call is TRBV7-8, the J call TRBJ1-3; D is undetermined. CDR3 length equals 17 residues. Germline V gives CDR1 SGHVS, CDR2 FQNEAQ. With 5 bases removed from V and 0 bases from J, the gap between germline ends came to 17 bases.

The DNA of the CDR3 is TGTGCCAGCAGTCCCGACAGGGTGGCTGGAAACACCATATATTTT. Translation gives CASSPDRVAGNTIYF. The V and J genes are TRBV6-1 and TRBJ1-3, with 7 bases aligning to TRBD1. CDR3 length: 15 residues. Trimming cost V 5 bases and J 2 bases; bases outside gene matches: 6. Germline CDR1 reads MNHNS; CDR2 reads SASEGT.

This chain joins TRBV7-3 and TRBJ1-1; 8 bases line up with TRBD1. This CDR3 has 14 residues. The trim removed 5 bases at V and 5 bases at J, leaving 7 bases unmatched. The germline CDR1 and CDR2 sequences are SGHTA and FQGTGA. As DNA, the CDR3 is TGTGCCAGCAGCGAGACAGGGGCTGGGACTGAAGCTTTCTTT. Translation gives CASSETGAGTEAFF.

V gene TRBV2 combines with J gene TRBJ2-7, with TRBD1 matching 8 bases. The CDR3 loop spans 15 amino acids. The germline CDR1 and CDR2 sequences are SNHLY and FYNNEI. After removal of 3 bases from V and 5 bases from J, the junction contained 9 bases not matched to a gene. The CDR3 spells CASSEVFGQGDEQYF. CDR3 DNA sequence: TGTGCCAGCAGTGAGGTCTTTGGACAGGGTGACGAGCAGTACTTC.

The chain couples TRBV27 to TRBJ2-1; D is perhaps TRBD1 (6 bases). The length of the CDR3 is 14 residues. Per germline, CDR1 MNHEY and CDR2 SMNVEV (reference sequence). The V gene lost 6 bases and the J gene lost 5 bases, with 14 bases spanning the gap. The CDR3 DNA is TGTGCCAGCAGAAGGGACAAGCCAAACAATGAGCAGTTCTTC. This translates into CASRRDKPNNEQFF.